This T cell receptor beta chain was obtained from a study of hypomethylating agent response in myelodysplastic syndrome. Libraries were prepared by immunoSEQ multiplex PCR; TCRdb keeps only in-frame clonotypes and omits some of them. The table includes more than 3,500 clones, approximately 82% detected once. T-cell subsets were not sorted; bulk bone marrow was analyzed. CDR1 and CDR2 from the germline V gene are SGDLS and YYNGEE. Trimming left V 3 bases short and J 1 base short, with 8 bases between. This CDR3 has 14 residues. The specimen comprised bone marrow, sampled before or after starting hypomethylating agent treatment for myelodysplastic syndrome (not recorded which). This sequence was found in a human donor with myelodysplastic syndrome. The gene calls are TRBV9 and TRBJ1-3; no reliable D call. CDR3 protein: CASSADGSGNTIYF. CDR3 coding DNA: TGTGCCAGCAGCGCCGATGGTTCTGGAAACACCATATATTTT.